The 13 T cell receptor beta chains in this list originate from one sample, sequenced in a study of blood T cells in healthy people across ages. A sample-barcoded 5' primer and a J-beta primer mix were used in a second PCR of about 7 to 12 cycles. Via MiXCR, TCRdb re-called the 5' RACE reads, giving one row per CDR3 protein. The top ten hold under 30% of the sample, which has 580,000 or so distinct CDR3 sequences, less than 60% seen once. The specimen was blood. Receptors were obtained from a man of 80 years or more in good health.

The V gene is TRBV5-1, the J gene TRBJ2-5, with D tentatively TRBD1 (5 bases). V was pared by 0 bases and J by 2 bases, with 8 bases between. Germline V gene sequence: CDR1 SGHRS, CDR2 YFSETQ. This CDR3 has 14 residues. The CDR3, as DNA: TGCGCCAGCAGCTTGGGGACAATACAAGAGACCCAGTACTTC. It encodes CASSLGTIQETQYF.

The chain couples TRBV20-1 to TRBJ2-3; D possibly corresponds to TRBD2 (6 bases). V gave up 2 bases and J gave up 2 bases, with 14 bases separating them. This CDR3 is built from 15 residues. Germline V lookup: CDR1 DFQATT, CDR2 SNEGSKA (reference sequence). The CDR3 region is CSARSGGESTDTQYF. As DNA, the CDR3 is TGCAGTGCTAGATCCGGAGGGGAGTCCACAGATACGCAGTATTTT.

The genes are TRBV6-5 and TRBJ1-6; D unclear. Trimming removed 6 bases at V and 13 bases at J, with 13 bases between. Germline CDR1 MNHEY, CDR2 SVGAGI. This CDR3 has 12 residues. The CDR3 bases are TGTGCCAGCAGCCGTAATAATACGCCCCTCCACTTT. Translating it yields CASSRNNTPLHF.

The chain combines TRBV20-1 with TRBJ2-2, with 11 bases that match TRBD2. V was pared by 6 bases and J by 1 base, with 4 bases of the junction left unmatched. CDR1 is DFQATT, CDR2 SNEGSKA, per germline (reference sequence). The CDR3 is made up of 15 amino acids. The CDR3 DNA reads as TGCAGTGCCGGGCTAGCGGGAGGGAACACCGGGGAGCTGTTTTTT. Translating gives CSAGLAGGNTGELFF.

In nucleotides, the CDR3 is TGTGCCAGCAGCGTTGGGATAGCCTATAATTCACCCCTCCACTTT. Its protein is CASSVGIAYNSPLHF. V usage is TRBV9 and J usage is TRBJ1-6; the D is unclear. There are 15 residues in the CDR3. Trimming removed 2 bases from V and 2 bases from J, with 8 bases in between. From germline, CDR1 is SGDLS and CDR2 YYNGEE. The full variable domain, rest sourced from reference TRBV9 and TRBJ1-6, is DSGVTQTPKHLITATGQRVTLRCSPRSGDLSVYWYQQSLDQGLQFLIQYYNGEERAKGNILERFSAQQFPDLHSELNLSSLELGDSALYFCASSVGIAYNSPLHFGNGTRLTVT.

The chain has TRBV7-2 and TRBJ2-4; TRBD2 matches 7 bases. The last part of the DNA fits TRBJ2-7 better; the J call may be wrong. The germline V gene has CDR1 SGHTA and CDR2 FQGNSA. The CDR3 is made up of 15 amino acids. CDR3 region: CASSITGTTDHEQYF. The DNA of the CDR3 is TGTGCCAGCAGCATAACCGGGACTACAGACCACGAGCAGTACTTC.

This clonotype appeared once. This chain uses TRBV6-6 with TRBJ1-1; D possibly corresponds to TRBD1 (6 bases). The CDR3 runs 13 residues. Trimming pared 8 bases from V and 1 base from J, leaving 11 bases between. The germline V gene has CDR1 MNHNY and CDR2 SVGAGI (reference sequence). The CDR3 coding sequence is TGTGCCAGCGTCCGGGGGGCGAACACTGAAGCTTTCTTT. Amino acids: CASVRGANTEAFF.

V gene TRBV24-1 combines with J gene TRBJ1-2; no definite D call. This CDR3 has 12 amino acids. V lost 3 bases to trimming and J lost 3 bases, with 4 bases between them. The V gene's germline CDR1 is KGHDR and CDR2 SFDVKD. The DNA of the CDR3 is TGTGCCACCAGTGATACATACTATGGCTACACCTTC. Its protein is CATSDTYYGYTF.

This clonotype has just a few counts. The genes are TRBV6-6 and TRBJ2-3, with D perhaps TRBD1 (5 bases). The germline V and J ends were trimmed by 5 bases and 2 bases, with 20 bases remaining between them. CDR1 and CDR2 (germline): MNHNY, SVGAGI (reference sequence). The CDR3 sequence is 17 residues long. The CDR3: CASSRLKTVENTDTQYF. The CDR3 coding sequence is TGTGCCAGCAGTCGACTCAAGACAGTGGAGAACACAGATACGCAGTATTTT.

The V gene is TRBV6-6, the J gene TRBJ2-1; 7 nucleotides agree with TRBD1. In germline, CDR1 is MNHNY, CDR2 SVGAGI (reference sequence). This CDR3 spans 12 amino acids. The trim removed 7 bases at V and 8 bases at J, leaving 5 bases unmatched. This CDR3 is CASTPTGYEQFF. The CDR3 nucleotides are TGTGCCAGCACTCCGACAGGGTATGAGCAGTTCTTC.

This rearrangement joins TRBV6-6 to TRBJ1-2; 8 nucleotides agree with TRBD1. This CDR3 is built from 13 residues. Germline CDR1 MNHNY, CDR2 SVGAGI (reference sequence). The V gene end was trimmed by 2 bases and the J gene end by 6 bases; junction bases not matched to a gene: 2. CDR3 bases: TGTGCCAGCAGTTACGGACAGGGTAATGGCTACACCTTC. It codes for CASSYGQGNGYTF.

This clonotype was observed many times. The chain joins TRBV20-1 to TRBJ1-5; TRBD1 matches at 11 bases. Trimming cost V 1 base and J 6 bases; bases outside gene matches: 2. This CDR3 region has 14 residues. CDR1 DFQATT and CDR2 SNEGSKA come from the germline V gene (reference sequence). CDR3 bases: TGCAGTGCTAGAGCCGGGACAGGGGGTCAGCCCCAGCATTTT. Protein product: CSARAGTGGQPQHF.

The chain recombines TRBV15 with TRBJ2-3; no clear D gene. Germline lookup yields CDR1 LNHNV and CDR2 YYDKDF (reference sequence). Trimming stripped 0 bases from V and 6 bases from J, with 4 bases between. The CDR3 runs to 12 residues. The CDR3 sequence: CATSRDLDTQYF. The CDR3 DNA follows: TGTGCCACCAGCAGAGATTTGGATACGCAGTATTTT.